This T cell receptor beta chain came from a study of T cell responses to AZD1222 COVID-19 vaccine. The CDR3 runs to 16 residues. CDR1 and CDR2 from the germline V gene are KGHSH and LQKENI. Losses at the gene ends were 2 bases for V and 3 bases for J; bases not matched to a gene: 5. Produced via immunoSEQ multiplex PCR; TCRdb's table is partial and in-frame only. The sample lists approximately 160,000 clones, 85% to 95% occurring once. This specimen was peripheral blood, taken on day 0 of AZD1222 vaccination. The receptor was isolated from an adult in good health. The chain couples TRBV18 to TRBJ1-3; 9 bases line up with TRBD1. CDR3 DNA sequence: TGTGCCAGCTCACCAACCGGGACAGGGATTGGAAACACCATATATTTT. Its protein product is CASSPTGTGIGNTIYF.